One and the same sample provided the 32 T cell receptor beta chains below, sequenced in a study of cytomegalovirus exposure and HLA in healthy donors. The PCR ran on 60 Vbeta and 13 Jbeta primers. TCRdb keeps only in-frame clones here, not all; method: immunoSEQ multiplex PCR. In the table there are some 190,000 clones, roughly 80% of which are singletons. What was sequenced was PBMCs. The receptors were sampled from a woman between 45 and 65 years old in good health and CMV-seronegative.

This clone occurred a few times. This rearrangement joins TRBV6-6 to TRBJ2-3; no firm D call. Trimming shortened V by 9 bases and J by 0 bases, and 7 bases separated the two germline ends. The length of the CDR3 is 12 residues. Germline-derived CDR1 and CDR2 are MNHNY and SVGAGI (reference sequence). The CDR3 here is CASSRSTDTQYF. CDR3 nucleotide sequence: TGTGCCAGTTCCAGGAGCACAGATACGCAGTATTTT.

This clone occurred a few times. This sample includes further DNA sequences coding for the same CDR3. V and J are TRBV6-5 and TRBJ1-5; 8 bases are a match to TRBD1. Germline V lookup: CDR1 MNHEY, CDR2 SVGAGI. The CDR3 length is 14 residues. The V gene end was trimmed by 6 bases and the J gene end by 7 bases; junction bases not matched to a gene: 8. CDR3 loop: CASRETGGNQPQHF. The DNA for the CDR3 is TGTGCCAGCAGGGAAACAGGGGGGAACCAGCCCCAGCATTTT.

The rearrangement links TRBV2 to TRBJ2-2, with TRBD1 matching 10 bases. V shed 5 bases and J 3 bases; nucleotides not matched to a gene: 9. The germline gives CDR1 SNHLY, CDR2 FYNNEI. This CDR3 spans 17 amino acids. CDR3 DNA: TGTGCCAGCAGTCTGCGGGACAGGGGTTTTTACACCGGGGAGCTGTTTTTT. Translated: CASSLRDRGFYTGELFF.

This rearrangement joins TRBV7-3 to TRBJ1-6, with D unresolved. Germline V gene lookup returns CDR1 SGHTA and CDR2 FQGTGA. Trimming cost V 2 bases and J 4 bases, with 9 bases left between them. CDR3 size: 15 residues. The CDR3 region is CASSLYAGYNSPLHF. In nucleotides, the CDR3 is TGTGCCAGCAGCTTATACGCGGGATATAATTCACCCCTCCACTTT.

The chain joins TRBV6-4 to TRBJ2-3, with 9 bases matching TRBD2. CDR3 length: 14 amino acids. Germline lookup yields CDR1 MRHNA and CDR2 SNTAGT. The V gene end was trimmed by 4 bases and the J gene end by 2 bases; junction bases not matched to a gene: 1. CDR3 residues: CASSGGGATDTQYF. The CDR3 nucleotides read TGTGCCAGCAGTGGCGGGGGGGCCACAGATACGCAGTATTTT.

This clone was counted once. This chain uses TRBV14 with TRBJ1-2; 9 nucleotides align to TRBD1. The CDR3 has 15 amino acids. Germline CDR1 and CDR2: SGHDN and FVKESK. Trimming took 4 bases from V and 4 from J; bases not matched to a gene: 7. CDR3 sequence reads: CASSPPGQGSYGYTF. The CDR3 DNA reads TGTGCCAGCAGCCCTCCGGGACAGGGCTCCTATGGCTACACCTTC. The full variable domain, with the rest looked up from reference TRBV14 and TRBJ1-2, is EAGVTQFPSHSVIEKGQTVTLRCDPISGHDNLYWYRRVMGKEIKFLLHFVKESKQDESGMPNNRFLAERTGGTYSTLKVQPAELEDSGVYFCASSPPGQGSYGYTFGSGTRLTVV.

V is TRBV19 and J is TRBJ1-1; weak D call: TRBD1 (6 bases). CDR3 length: 16 residues. Germline CDR1 reads LNHDA; CDR2 reads SQIVND (reference sequence). V was shortened by 6 bases and J by 3 bases, with 20 bases between the two germline ends. CDR3 residues: CASSLGRGELDTEAFF. Written as DNA, the CDR3 is TGTGCCAGTAGCCTCGGCAGGGGAGAATTGGACACTGAAGCTTTCTTT.

The table lists this clone with a few counts. J is TRBJ2-7 and V is TRBV6-1; a possible D gene is TRBD1 (6 bases). Trimming left V 3 bases short and J 2 bases short, with 14 bases between. The CDR3 sequence is 15 residues long. CDR1 MNHNS and CDR2 SASEGT come from the germline V gene. The CDR3 protein is CASSDTGTPPYEQYF. The CDR3 DNA is TGTGCCAGCAGTGATACCGGGACACCTCCCTACGAGCAGTACTTC.

This chain links TRBV5-4 with TRBJ2-7, with D perhaps matching TRBD2 (6 bases). Germline V gene lookup returns CDR1 SGHNT and CDR2 YYREEE (reference sequence). This CDR3 has 15 residues. Trimming removed 0 bases at V and 0 bases at J, with 10 bases between. The CDR3 reads CASSLVGGTSYEQYF. The CDR3, as DNA: TGTGCCAGCAGCTTGGTTGGGGGGACCTCCTACGAGCAGTACTTC.

This chain links TRBV28 with TRBJ2-5; 7 bases map to TRBD1. The CDR3 is made up of 13 amino acids. Trimming removed 5 bases from V and 2 bases from J; junction bases left unmatched: 2. Looked up from germline, CDR1 is MDHEN and CDR2 is SYDVKM. The CDR3 coding sequence is TGTGCCAGCAGTCGGGGACAGCAAGAGACCCAGTACTTC. Encoded protein: CASSRGQQETQYF.

The chain's CDR3 is CASSAPQPGHYEQYF. In DNA, the CDR3 is TGTGCCAGCAGTGCCCCACAGCCAGGCCACTACGAGCAGTACTTC. The V gene is TRBV28, the J gene TRBJ2-7, with D unclear. The ends were cut back, 5 bases at V and 3 bases at J, with 17 bases in the middle. This CDR3 has 15 residues. The germline gives CDR1 MDHEN, CDR2 SYDVKM.

The chain combines TRBV7-9 with TRBJ2-2; a weak D match, TRBD1 (6 bases). Per the germline V gene, CDR1 is SEHNR and CDR2 is FQNEAQ (reference sequence). There are 14 residues in the CDR3. The germline V and J ends were trimmed by 5 bases and 3 bases, with 10 bases remaining between them. The CDR3 bases are TGTGCCAGCAGCCCGCGGACAGACACCGGGGAGCTGTTTTTT. The encoded protein is CASSPRTDTGELFF.

The chain uses TRBV7-2 and TRBJ2-1; the match to TRBD2 covers 9 bases. The length of the CDR3 is 16 residues. With 2 bases clipped from V and 2 bases from J, the junction kept 4 bases outside the gene matches. Germline CDR1 reads SGHTA; CDR2 reads FQGNSA. CDR3 bases: TGTGCCAGCAGCTTAATAGCGGGAGTAACCTACAATGAGCAGTTCTTC. This encodes CASSLIAGVTYNEQFF.

V is TRBV6-5 and J is TRBJ2-1; D is perhaps TRBD1 (6 bases). The CDR3 is 15 amino acids. Germline CDR1 reads MNHEY; CDR2 reads SVGAGI. V dropped 7 bases and J dropped 0 bases, with 13 bases sitting between them. The CDR3 spells CASMSRDNSYNEQFF. For the CDR3, the DNA is TGTGCCAGCATGTCACGGGACAACTCCTACAATGAGCAGTTCTTC.

About this clone itself: The junction departs from germline at one end; a sequencing error may be responsible. This sequence joins TRBV7-9 and TRBJ1-5; maybe TRBD1 (5 bases). CDR3 size: 17 residues. Germline lookup yields CDR1 SEHNR and CDR2 FQNEAQ (reference sequence). The CDR3 here is CSSSLARPQGINQPQHF. The CDR3 region has the DNA TGTTCCAGCAGCTTAGCAAGGCCCCAGGGAATCAATCAGCCCCAGCATTTT.

This clone was found a few times. The chain combines TRBV7-6 with TRBJ1-1; 7 positions match TRBD1. CDR1 and CDR2 (germline): SGHVS, FNYEAQ. CDR3 length: 14 amino acids. After removal of 1 base from V and 5 bases from J, the junction contained 4 bases not matched to a gene. CDR3 protein: CASSLEQGRTEAFF. In DNA form, the CDR3 reads TGTGCCAGCAGCTTAGAACAGGGGAGGACTGAAGCTTTCTTT.

This sequence joins TRBV28 and TRBJ2-7; 7 positions match TRBD1. CDR1 is MDHEN, CDR2 SYDVKM, per germline. The CDR3 loop spans 15 amino acids. Trimming at V came to 4 bases and at J to 3 bases, leaving 9 bases not matched to a gene. CDR3 region: CASSSPGQPLYEQYF. DNA for the CDR3: TGTGCCAGCAGTTCACCGGGACAGCCTCTCTACGAGCAGTACTTC.

This rearrangement joins TRBV19 to TRBJ1-2; D is unclear. Germline assignment: CDR1 LNHDA and CDR2 SQIVND (reference sequence). The V gene lost 8 bases and the J gene lost 0 bases, with 16 bases spanning the gap. The CDR3 length is 15 residues. The CDR3 DNA is TGTGCCAGTGCTTCTCTGGGCAGAGCTAACTATGGCTACACCTTC. This encodes CASASLGRANYGYTF.

The chain recombines TRBV29-1 with TRBJ2-1; TRBD1 matches 8 bases. J gave up 4 bases and V 3 bases, and 2 bases lay outside the gene matches. CDR1 SQVTM and CDR2 ANQGSEA come from the germline V gene. CDR3 length equals 13 residues. This CDR3 reads CSVDRGLYNEQFF. CDR3 in DNA: TGCAGCGTTGACAGGGGGCTTTACAATGAGCAGTTCTTC.

The gene calls are TRBV6-5 and TRBJ2-5; 13 bases agree with TRBD2. Trimming cost V 2 bases and J 3 bases; bases outside gene matches: 3. Germline CDR1 and CDR2: MNHEY and SVGAGI. CDR3 size: 16 residues. The CDR3, as DNA: TGTGCCAGCAGTTACCGCGGGACTAGCGGGAAAGAGACCCAGTACTTC. It codes for CASSYRGTSGKETQYF.

The V call is TRBV7-2, the J call TRBJ2-3; D unclear. The CDR3 has 13 residues. Germline CDR1 SGHTA, CDR2 FQGNSA. V was clipped by 4 bases and J by 4 bases, with 9 bases between them. DNA for the CDR3: TGTGCCAGCAGCTCCGCGATCGCAGATACGCAGTATTTT. It codes for CASSSAIADTQYF.

The gene calls are TRBV9 and TRBJ2-1, with TRBD2 identical over 13 bases. The CDR3 consists of 16 residues. The trim removed 3 bases at V and 9 bases at J, leaving 9 bases unmatched. Looked up from germline, CDR1 is SGDLS and CDR2 is YYNGEE. The chain's CDR3 is CASSGQLAGGPGEQFF. CDR3 coding DNA: TGTGCCAGCAGCGGACAACTAGCGGGAGGGCCTGGTGAGCAGTTCTTC.

This chain connects TRBV18 to TRBJ1-2, with 7 bases fitting TRBD1. J gave up 8 bases and V 5 bases, and 11 bases lay outside the gene matches. Germline V gives CDR1 KGHSH, CDR2 LQKENI. This CDR3 contains 14 residues. The CDR3 DNA reads as TGTGCCAGCTCAGCCCGACAGGGAGTGGACGGCTACACCTTC. Translation gives CASSARQGVDGYTF.

CDR3 bases: TGTGCCAGCAGTTCTAACCTCCCGGCGGATGAGCAGTTCTTC. Protein: CASSSNLPADEQFF. J is TRBJ2-1 and V is TRBV2; D is unresolved. The CDR3 spans 14 residues. V was shortened by 5 bases and J by 8 bases, with 16 bases between the two germline ends. Germline-derived CDR1 and CDR2 are SNHLY and FYNNEI.

The chain has TRBV7-2 and TRBJ2-7; TRBD1 is a possible D gene (5 bases). CDR3 length: 15 residues. With 2 bases removed from V and 5 bases from J, the gap between germline ends came to 16 bases. The germline gives CDR1 SGHTA, CDR2 FQGNSA. CDR3 sequence: CASSLPGHEGDEQYF. DNA of the CDR3: TGTGCCAGCAGCTTACCCGGACACGAAGGCGACGAGCAGTACTTC.

The chain is built from TRBV18 and TRBJ2-5, with TRBD1 matching over 7 bases. The CDR3 contains 13 residues. Germline V CDR1 and CDR2: KGHSH, LQKENI. Trimming at V came to 6 bases and at J to 5 bases, leaving 6 bases not matched to a gene. The CDR3, as DNA: TGTGCCAGCTCGCCGGGACAGACGGAGACCCAGTACTTC. It translates to CASSPGQTETQYF.

J is TRBJ2-3 and V is TRBV20-1; weak D call: TRBD1 (5 bases). Trimming left V 6 bases short and J 4 bases short, with 8 bases between. The CDR3 covers 11 residues. Germline V CDR1 and CDR2: DFQATT, SNEGSKA (reference sequence). In DNA, the CDR3 is TGCAGTGCGGACACGGCAGATACGCAGTATTTT. It yields the protein CSADTADTQYF.

The chain joins TRBV7-3 to TRBJ2-2, with a weak D call TRBD1 (6 bases). Trimming took 2 bases from V and 5 from J, leaving 18 bases between them. Germline-derived CDR1 and CDR2 are SGHTA and FQGTGA. The CDR3 sequence is 17 residues long. CDR3 amino acids: CASSLLQGRLRTGELFF. The CDR3 DNA follows: TGTGCCAGCAGCTTACTCCAGGGGCGATTGCGGACCGGGGAGCTGTTTTTT.

The V and J genes are TRBV6-1 and TRBJ2-1; D possibly corresponds to TRBD1 (6 bases). The CDR3 has 15 residues. V was shortened by 6 bases and J by 3 bases, with 15 bases between the two germline ends. Germline loops: CDR1 MNHNS, CDR2 SASEGT. The CDR3 DNA reads TGTGCCAGCAGGTTACAGGGTTCTCACTACAATGAGCAGTTCTTC. Its protein is CASRLQGSHYNEQFF.

This chain links TRBV28 with TRBJ1-2, with 8 positions matching TRBD1. The CDR3 is 13 amino acids. Germline V CDR1 and CDR2: MDHEN, SYDVKM. V lost 8 bases to trimming and J lost 4 bases; unmatched junction nucleotides: 6. CDR3 sequence (DNA): TGTGCCAGCGCCAGGGGGCGCTTCTATGGCTACACCTTC. Amino acids: CASARGRFYGYTF.

V and J are TRBV7-9 and TRBJ2-5; TRBD1 matches 10 bases. Germline assignment: CDR1 SEHNR and CDR2 FQNEAQ (reference sequence). V lost 2 bases to trimming and J lost 2 bases; unmatched junction nucleotides: 5. The CDR3 is 16 residues long. In DNA, the CDR3 is TGTGCCAGCAGCTTATGGGGGGGACAGGGGCAAGAGACCCAGTACTTC. It is translated as CASSLWGGQGQETQYF.

The chain combines TRBV19 with TRBJ1-1; D is perhaps TRBD1 (5 bases). The germline V gene encodes CDR1 LNHDA and CDR2 SQIVND (reference sequence). The germline V and J ends were trimmed by 5 bases and 4 bases, with 11 bases remaining between them. CDR3 length: 13 residues. The CDR3 region is CASSFRATTEAFF. CDR3 nucleotide sequence: TGTGCCAGTAGTTTCAGGGCTACCACTGAAGCTTTCTTT.